A single sample is the source of the 13 T cell receptor beta chains below, sequenced in a study of blood T cell repertoires in COVID-19. Profiled with immunoSEQ multiplex PCR; TCRdb holds only in-frame clones, not every one. Of around 100,000 clones detected, 70% to 90% appear once; the ten largest clones hold about an eighth. Sequenced: peripheral blood. The origin of the receptors is a man aged 45-65 years with active or convalescent COVID-19.

The chain couples TRBV7-6 to TRBJ2-3; D might be TRBD2 (5 bases). Trimming removed 1 base from V and 0 bases from J, with 8 bases in between. This CDR3 contains 15 residues. Germline values: CDR1 SGHVS, CDR2 FNYEAQ. The CDR3 DNA follows: TGTGCCAGCAGCTTAGTCGGCGGGAGCACAGATACGCAGTATTTT. Translating gives CASSLVGGSTDTQYF.

The rearrangement joins TRBV10-3 to TRBJ2-1; 7 bases align to TRBD2. The CDR3 consists of 17 residues. Losses at the gene ends were 0 bases for V and 1 base for J; bases not matched to a gene: 6. Germline CDR1 ENHRY, CDR2 SYGVKD. The CDR3 region is CAISESSGGLSYNEQFF. CDR3 DNA sequence: TGTGCCATCAGTGAGTCGTCGGGAGGTCTATCCTACAATGAGCAGTTCTTC.

The chain has TRBV6-1 and TRBJ1-6; 7 nucleotides align to TRBD1. V shed 3 bases and J 10 bases; nucleotides not matched to a gene: 6. This CDR3 has 14 amino acids. Germline CDR1 reads MNHNS; CDR2 reads SASEGT. The CDR3 sequence is CASSDHRGDSPLHF. CDR3 coding DNA: TGTGCCAGCAGTGATCACAGGGGTGACTCACCCCTCCACTTT.

J is TRBJ2-7 and V is TRBV5-1, with 11 positions matching TRBD2. The V gene end was trimmed by 0 bases and the J gene end by 0 bases; junction bases not matched to a gene: 2. Germline CDR1 SGHRS, CDR2 YFSETQ. This CDR3 contains 16 residues. Here the CDR3 reads CASSLGTSGSSYEQYF. The CDR3 DNA sequence: TGCGCCAGCAGCTTGGGTACTAGCGGGAGCTCCTACGAGCAGTACTTC.

This chain joins TRBV20-1 and TRBJ2-2, with a possible D match to TRBD2 (5 bases). The V end lost 6 bases, the J end lost 8 bases, and 10 bases lay between the germline ends. This CDR3 comprises 11 residues. CDR1 DFQATT and CDR2 SNEGSKA come from the germline V gene (reference sequence). CDR3 bases: TGCAGTGCCGTTTGGGAGGGGGAGCTGTTTTTT. It codes for CSAVWEGELFF.

This clone was observed at least ten times. This chain links TRBV30 with TRBJ1-1; no definite D call. CDR1 is GTSNPN and CDR2 is SVGIG in the germline V gene (reference sequence). The CDR3 extends over 12 amino acids. The germline V and J ends were trimmed by 2 bases and 3 bases, with 7 bases remaining between them. The CDR3 region is CAWSREHTEAFF. The CDR3 DNA reads as TGTGCCTGGAGTAGGGAGCACACTGAAGCTTTCTTT.

The chain is built from TRBV11-2 and TRBJ2-5; tentative D call: TRBD2 (6 bases). The CDR3 sequence is 14 residues long. The V end lost 1 base, the J end lost 5 bases, and 11 bases lay between the germline ends. Germline CDR1 is SGHAT and CDR2 is FQNNGV. CDR3 coding DNA: TGTGCCAGCAGCTTAGGACTAGGTTTGGAGACCCAGTACTTC. It translates to CASSLGLGLETQYF.

With regard to this clone: The sample holds other DNA sequences that translate to the same CDR3. The V call is TRBV3-1 (or the pseudogene TRBV3-2), the J call TRBJ1-1; D perhaps matches TRBD1 (5 bases). CDR3 size: 14 residues. V lost 3 bases, J lost 5 bases, and 13 bases lay in between. The germline V gene encodes CDR1 LGHDT and CDR2 YNNKEL (reference sequence). CDR3 bases: TGTGCCAGCAGCCAGCCGGGCCCAGGGACTGAAGCTTTCTTT. Translated, it gives CASSQPGPGTEAFF.

The chain couples TRBV5-1 to TRBJ2-3; TRBD2 matches 11 bases. The CDR3 sequence is 17 residues long. With V trimmed by 0 bases and J by 0 bases, 3 bases remained unmatched. The V gene's germline CDR1 is SGHRS and CDR2 YFSETQ. CDR3 nucleotide sequence: TGCGCCAGCAGCTTGGGGTTAGCGGGAGGGAGCACAGATACGCAGTATTTT. It codes for CASSLGLAGGSTDTQYF.

The chain employs TRBV3-1 (or the pseudogene TRBV3-2) and TRBJ1-4; D remains unclear. Looked up from germline, CDR1 is LGHDT and CDR2 is YNNKEL (reference sequence). V gave up 1 base and J gave up 8 bases, with 8 bases separating them. There are 13 residues in the CDR3. The DNA of the CDR3 is TGTGCCAGCAGCCAAGTACCGGTGGAAAAACTGTTTTTT. Translated, it gives CASSQVPVEKLFF.

This rearrangement joins TRBV4-2 to TRBJ2-1; 7 bases map to TRBD2. CDR1 is LGHNA, CDR2 YNFKEQ, per germline. The CDR3 extends over 17 amino acids. J was trimmed by 9 bases and V by 0 bases; bases with no gene match: 14. The CDR3 loop is CASSQDLVRELSIEQFF. The CDR3 region has the DNA TGTGCCAGCAGCCAAGATCTTGTGCGGGAGTTGAGTATTGAGCAGTTCTTC.

The V gene is TRBV6-5, the J gene TRBJ2-3; TRBD2 matches 11 bases. The J segment lost 0 bases and the V segment lost 5 bases, leaving 1 base of the junction unmatched. Germline V gene sequence: CDR1 MNHEY, CDR2 SVGAGI. CDR3 length equals 15 residues. In DNA form, the CDR3 reads TGTGCCAGCAGTCGGACTAGCGGGAGCACAGATACGCAGTATTTT. Encoded protein: CASSRTSGSTDTQYF.

This sequence joins TRBV6-2 or TRBV6-3 and TRBJ2-7; 7 bases are a match to TRBD1. Germline V lookup: CDR1 MNHEY, CDR2 SVGEGT. The CDR3 sequence is 14 residues long. With V trimmed by 5 bases and J by 2 bases, 6 bases remained unmatched. CDR3 nucleotides: TGTGCCAGCAGTCGGACAGGCCAGACCTACGAGCAGTACTTC. Translation: CASSRTGQTYEQYF.